One and the same sample provided the 11 T cell receptor beta chains below, sequenced in a study of cytomegalovirus exposure and HLA in healthy donors. It was with 60 Vbeta and 13 Jbeta primers that the PCR ran. Clones were sequenced by immunoSEQ multiplex PCR, and TCRdb holds only the in-frame ones, with some missing. The sample consists of 150,000 to 250,000 clones, roughly 85% of them appearing once. The sample taken for sequencing was PBMCs. The receptors derive from a woman aged 25 to 45 in good health and CMV-seropositive.

The chain couples TRBV4-3 to TRBJ2-7; perhaps TRBD1 as D (5 bases). The V gene lost 0 bases and the J gene lost 3 bases, with 12 bases spanning the gap. The CDR3 has 15 residues. Germline V gives CDR1 LGHNA, CDR2 YSLEER. The CDR3 protein is CASSQDRSQGYEQYF. In DNA form, the CDR3 reads TGCGCCAGCAGCCAAGATCGGAGTCAGGGCTACGAGCAGTACTTC.

The CDR3 DNA is TGCAGCGTTGGGGCAGGTTGGCCCGGGGAGCTGTTTTTT. Protein sequence: CSVGAGWPGELFF. This sequence joins TRBV29-1 and TRBJ2-2; D not resolved. This CDR3 has 13 residues. Germline CDR1 SQVTM, CDR2 ANQGSEA. The V gene lost 4 bases and the J gene lost 6 bases, with 12 bases spanning the gap.

J is TRBJ2-2 and V is TRBV5-1, with 11 bases that match TRBD1. The germline V gene encodes CDR1 SGHRS and CDR2 YFSETQ. The CDR3 has 15 amino acids. The trim removed 4 bases at V and 4 bases at J, leaving 3 bases unmatched. CDR3 DNA: TGCGCCAGCAGCCCAGGGACAGGGGGCACCGGGGAGCTGTTTTTT. Translation: CASSPGTGGTGELFF.

The chain recombines TRBV5-1 with TRBJ2-4; D gene unclear. The CDR3 is made up of 19 amino acids. Germline V CDR1 and CDR2: SGHRS, YFSETQ. V shed 2 bases and J shed 3 bases, with 24 bases lying between them. CDR3 in amino acids: CASSLGPHVAPVDKNIQYF. The CDR3 DNA is TGCGCCAGCAGCTTAGGTCCCCACGTAGCCCCCGTGGACAAAAACATTCAGTACTTC.

This clone was seen only once. The chain carries TRBV6-4 and TRBJ1-1, with D tentatively TRBD1 (6 bases). Germline V gene lookup returns CDR1 MRHNA and CDR2 SNTAGT. This CDR3 comprises 12 residues. Between the trimmed V and J ends, which lost 8 bases and 10 bases, there was a span of 17 bases. The CDR3 bases are TGTGCCAGCCCCGAGGGCAGGGGACGAGCTTTCTTT. This encodes CASPEGRGRAFF.

This clone was counted between two and nine times. The rearrangement links TRBV29-1 to TRBJ1-2, with D possibly matching TRBD1 (6 bases). V was shortened by 1 base and J by 6 bases, with 12 bases between the two germline ends. The V gene's germline CDR1 is SQVTM and CDR2 ANQGSEA. The CDR3 is 13 amino acids. The CDR3 is CSVEGAPGDGYTF. CDR3 DNA sequence: TGCAGCGTTGAAGGGGCGCCAGGGGATGGCTACACCTTC. The full variable domain, rest sourced from reference TRBV29-1 and TRBJ1-2, is SAVISQKPSRDICQRGTSLTIQCQVDSQVTMMFWYRQQPGQSLTLIATANQGSEATYESGFVIDKFPISRPNLTFSTLTVSNMSPEDSSIYLCSVEGAPGDGYTFGSGTRLTVV.

The chain joins TRBV7-2 to TRBJ1-5; TRBD1 matches at 7 bases. The CDR3 spans 16 residues. CDR1 is SGHTA, CDR2 FQGNSA, per germline. V shed 5 bases and J 4 bases; nucleotides not matched to a gene: 11. The CDR3 bases are TGTGCCAGCAGCGCCCGACAGGGAAGGGCTAATCAGCCCCAGCATTTT. Translation: CASSARQGRANQPQHF.

This chain's CDR3 is CASSQERGLGSYEQYF. The CDR3 DNA follows: TGCGCCAGCAGCCAAGAACGGGGATTGGGTTCCTACGAGCAGTACTTC. This chain uses TRBV4-3 with TRBJ2-7; TRBD2 is a possible D gene (5 bases). The germline CDR1 and CDR2 sequences are LGHNA and YSLEER. The CDR3 runs 16 residues. V was shortened by 0 bases and J by 1 base, with 13 bases between the two germline ends.

This chain joins TRBV5-6 and TRBJ1-1; TRBD1 is a possible D gene (6 bases). V was clipped by 0 bases and J by 6 bases, with 9 bases between them. The CDR3 covers 13 residues. Germline loops: CDR1 SGHDT, CDR2 YYEEEE. The CDR3 loop reads CASSLAGDAEAFF. CDR3 DNA: TGTGCCAGCAGCTTGGCAGGGGATGCTGAAGCTTTCTTT.

The V call is TRBV5-4, the J call TRBJ2-1, with TRBD1 as a possible D gene (5 bases). Germline assignment: CDR1 SGHNT and CDR2 YYREEE (reference sequence). V was clipped by 3 bases and J by 6 bases, with 16 bases between them. The CDR3 spans 15 residues. This CDR3 is CASSSMTEFRNEQFF. In DNA form, the CDR3 reads TGTGCCAGCAGCTCCATGACAGAGTTCCGCAATGAGCAGTTCTTC.

The CDR3: CASRDRANSYEQYF. The DNA of the CDR3 is TGTGCCAGTAGGGACAGGGCTAACTCCTACGAGCAGTACTTC. The genes are TRBV19 and TRBJ2-7, with 8 bases aligning to TRBD1. CDR1 is LNHDA, CDR2 SQIVND, per germline (reference sequence). J was trimmed by 0 bases and V by 6 bases; bases with no gene match: 4. The CDR3 is made up of 14 amino acids.